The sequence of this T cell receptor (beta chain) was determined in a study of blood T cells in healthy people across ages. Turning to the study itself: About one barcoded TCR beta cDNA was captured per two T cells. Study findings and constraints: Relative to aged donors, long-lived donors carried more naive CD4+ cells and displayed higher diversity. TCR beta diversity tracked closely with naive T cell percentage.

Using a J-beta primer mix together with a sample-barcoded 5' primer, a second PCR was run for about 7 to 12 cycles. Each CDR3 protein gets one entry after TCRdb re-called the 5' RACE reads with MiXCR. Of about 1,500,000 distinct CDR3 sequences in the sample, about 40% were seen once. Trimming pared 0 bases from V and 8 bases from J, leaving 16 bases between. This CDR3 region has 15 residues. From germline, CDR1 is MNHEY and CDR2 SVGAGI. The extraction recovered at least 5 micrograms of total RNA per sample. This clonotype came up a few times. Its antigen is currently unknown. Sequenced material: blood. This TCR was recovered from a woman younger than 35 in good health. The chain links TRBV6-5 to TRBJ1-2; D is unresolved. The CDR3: CASSYSKCQKGGYTF. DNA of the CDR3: TGTGCCAGCAGTTACTCCAAGTGCCAGAAGGGCGGCTACACCTTC.